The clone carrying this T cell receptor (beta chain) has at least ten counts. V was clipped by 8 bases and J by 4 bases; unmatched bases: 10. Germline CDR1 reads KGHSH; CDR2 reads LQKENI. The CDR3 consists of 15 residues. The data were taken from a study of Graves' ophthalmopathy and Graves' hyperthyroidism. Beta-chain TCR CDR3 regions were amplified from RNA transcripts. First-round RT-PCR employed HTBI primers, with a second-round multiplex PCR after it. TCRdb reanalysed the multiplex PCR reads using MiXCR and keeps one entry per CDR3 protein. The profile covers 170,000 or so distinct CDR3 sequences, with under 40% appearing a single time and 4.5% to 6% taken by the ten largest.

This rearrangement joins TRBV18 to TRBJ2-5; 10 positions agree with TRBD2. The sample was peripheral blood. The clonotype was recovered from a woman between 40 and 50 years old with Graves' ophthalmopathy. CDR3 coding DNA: TGTGCCAGCCCAAAAAATCGACTAGCGGGAGAGACCCAGTACTTC. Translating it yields CASPKNRLAGETQYF. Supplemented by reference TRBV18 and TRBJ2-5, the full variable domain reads NAGVMQNPRHLVRRRGQEARLRCSPMKGHSHVYWYRQLPEEGLKFMVYLQKENIIDESGMPKERFSAEFPKEGPSILRIQQVVRGDSAAYFCASPKNRLAGETQYFGPGTRLLVL.